This record covers a single T cell receptor beta chain. These data are taken from a study of T cells and copy number aberrations in small-cell lung cancer. This CDR3 comprises 14 residues. From germline, CDR1 is MNHEY and CDR2 SVGAGI. The V end was cut by 2 bases, the J end by 1 base, with 8 bases between. Donors had limited-stage small-cell lung cancer and underwent surgical resection in Hangzhou, China, between about 2008 and 2021. All donors had upfront surgery, without preoperative chemotherapy or radiotherapy, and never received immunotherapy. Collected at least 2 cm from the tumor margin, the adjacent lung showed no malignant cells. Repertoires were generated with immunoSEQ multiplex PCR, while TCRdb's copy carries only in-frame clones and drops some. Of roughly 2,800 clones in the sample, roughly 80% were seen once.

The chain uses TRBV6-5 and TRBJ1-1; D is undetermined. The clonotype was recovered from a man in his fifties or sixties with small cell lung cancer. Source material: normal tissue next to the tumor. The CDR3 region has the DNA TGTGCCAGCAGTTACATGTCAGGGAACACTGAAGCTTTCTTT. Protein sequence: CASSYMSGNTEAFF.